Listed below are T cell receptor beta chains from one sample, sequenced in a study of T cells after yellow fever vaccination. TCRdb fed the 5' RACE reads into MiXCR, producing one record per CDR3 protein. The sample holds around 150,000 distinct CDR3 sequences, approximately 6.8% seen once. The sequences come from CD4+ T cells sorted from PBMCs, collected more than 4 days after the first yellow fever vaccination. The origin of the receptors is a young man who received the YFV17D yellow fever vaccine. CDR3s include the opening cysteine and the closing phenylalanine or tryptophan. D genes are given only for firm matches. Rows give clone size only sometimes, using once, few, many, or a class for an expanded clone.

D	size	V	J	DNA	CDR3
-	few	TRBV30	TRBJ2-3	TGTGCCTGGTCCCGGGGGTGGGCAGATACGCAGTATTTT	CAWSRGWADTQYF
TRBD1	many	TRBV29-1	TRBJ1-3	TGCAGCGTTGCCAGCAGGGGGCTTGGCGCTGGAAACACCATATATTTT	CSVASRGLGAGNTIYF
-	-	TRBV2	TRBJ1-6	TGTACCAGCAGTTTCTCGGTAGGGAGGAACTATAATTCACCCCTCCACTTT	CTSSFSVGRNYNSPLHF
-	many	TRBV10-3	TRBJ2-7	TGTGCCATCAGTGAGTCGAAGGGAAGGTACGAGCAGTACTTC	CAISESKGRYEQYF
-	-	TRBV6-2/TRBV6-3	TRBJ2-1	TGTGCCAGCAGTTACGGGGGGCACAATGAGCAGTTCTTC	CASSYGGHNEQFF
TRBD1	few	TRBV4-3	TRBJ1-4	TGCGCCAGCAGCCAACTCAGCCCGGGACAGGGTACGGGAAAACTGTTTTTT	CASSQLSPGQGTGKLFF
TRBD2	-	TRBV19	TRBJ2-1	TGTGCCAGTAGTATGTGGACTAGCGGGGGGCGTGAGCAGTTCTTC	CASSMWTSGGREQFF
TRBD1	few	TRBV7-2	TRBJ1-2	TGTGCCAGCAGCTCTCCGGGACAGAATCACTATGGCTACACCTTC	CASSSPGQNHYGYTF
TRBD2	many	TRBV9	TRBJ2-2	TGTGCCAGCAGCCCCAGCGGGGGGGCGCACACCGGGGAGCTGTTTTTT	CASSPSGGAHTGELFF
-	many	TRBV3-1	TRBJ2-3	TGTGCCAGCAGCCAAGAAAGGGGCACAGATACGCAGTATTTT	CASSQERGTDTQYF
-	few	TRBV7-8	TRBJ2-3	TGTGCCAGCAGCTATATTGACGGGCGCACAGATACGCAGTATTTT	CASSYIDGRTDTQYF
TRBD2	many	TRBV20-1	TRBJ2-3	TGCAGTGCTTCCCGGACTAGCGGGGGCCCCACAGATACGCAGTATTTT	CSASRTSGGPTDTQYF
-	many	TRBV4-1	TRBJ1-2	TGCGCCAGCAGCCAGGGTGGGGGGATGAACTATGGCTACACCTTC	CASSQGGGMNYGYTF
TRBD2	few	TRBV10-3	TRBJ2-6	TGTGCCATCAAACCCAGCGGGGTCTCTGGGGCCAACGTCCTGACTTTC	CAIKPSGVSGANVLTF
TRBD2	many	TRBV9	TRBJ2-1	TGTGCCAGCAGCGTTAGCGGGGGGTACAATGAGCAGTTCTTC	CASSVSGGYNEQFF